This is a list of T cell receptor beta chains from one sample in a study of CD8 T cells in ankylosing spondylitis. TCRdb ran MiXCR on the 5' RACE reads and lists one entry per CDR3 protein. The profile covers under 200,000 distinct CDR3 sequences, with roughly 10% appearing a single time and around 16% taken by the ten largest. The sample comprised blood, either unsorted or a sorted T cell fraction (not recorded which). These receptors all stem from a female donor with ankylosing spondylitis or in good health (not recorded which). The CDR3 runs from the conserved cysteine through the conserved F or W. D genes are given only for firm matches. Some rows mark clone size as missing; the rest say once, few, many or name a class of expanded clone.

j_call v_call clone_size d_call cdr3_aa cdr3_nt
TRBJ2-5 TRBV10-2 . . CASGPGETQYF TGCGCCAGCGGCCCGGGGGAGACCCAGTACTTC
TRBJ2-1 TRBV4-3 many . CASSPGLISSYNEQFF TGCGCCAGCAGCCCTGGACTGATAAGCTCCTACAATGAGCAGTTCTTC
TRBJ2-3 TRBV11-2 . TRBD2 CASSFYGRADTQYF TGTGCCAGCAGCTTTTACGGGAGGGCAGATACGCAGTATTTT
TRBJ2-1 TRBV19 . TRBD2 CASSIGSGLVANEQFF TGTGCCAGTAGTATAGGATCGGGACTAGTGGCCAATGAGCAGTTCTTC
TRBJ2-1 TRBV9 . . CASSVEELAYNEQFF TGTGCCAGCAGCGTCGAGGAGCTAGCCTACAATGAGCAGTTCTTC
TRBJ2-1 TRBV5-1 many . CASSLAGSYNEQFF TGCGCCAGCAGCTTGGCGGGGTCCTACAATGAGCAGTTCTTC
TRBJ2-5 TRBV7-6 . . CASSLESAFQETQYF TGTGCCAGCAGCTTAGAATCTGCCTTCCAAGAGACCCAGTACTTC
TRBJ2-2 TRBV18 many . CASSPLEGEITGELFF TGTGCCAGCTCACCCTTGGAGGGAGAGATCACCGGGGAGCTGTTTTTT
TRBJ2-1 TRBV19 . . CAMRPGTVVAEQFF TGTGCCATGAGACCCGGGACCGTCGTCGCTGAGCAGTTCTTC
TRBJ1-2 TRBV2 . . CANEVGGPYYGYTF TGTGCCAACGAGGTCGGGGGCCCCTACTATGGCTACACCTTC
TRBJ1-1 TRBV7-6 . . CASSSQDILNTEAFF TGTGCCAGCAGCTCTCAGGACATCCTGAACACTGAAGCTTTCTTT
TRBJ1-5 TRBV9 . . CASGGAYSNQPQHF TGTGCCAGCGGGGGGGCCTATAGCAATCAGCCCCAGCATTTT
TRBJ2-3 TRBV27 . TRBD2 CASRDIPLAAYTDTQYF TGTGCCAGCAGGGATATCCCACTAGCGGCCTACACAGATACGCAGTATTTT
TRBJ2-1 TRBV14 . . CASSPIEGYNEQFF TGTGCCAGCAGCCCGATTGAGGGCTACAATGAGCAGTTCTTC
TRBJ2-1 TRBV7-9 few TRBD2 CASSSPGTSVNEQFF TGTGCCAGCAGCTCGCCCGGGACTAGCGTCAATGAGCAGTTCTTC
TRBJ2-7 TRBV28 many . CASIKRVGYEQYF TGTGCCAGCATCAAAAGGGTGGGGTACGAGCAGTACTTC
TRBJ2-1 TRBV5-1 many TRBD2 CASRLRTSGSYNEQFF TGCGCCAGCAGACTTCGGACTAGCGGGTCCTACAATGAGCAGTTCTTC
TRBJ1-4 TRBV7-9 few . CASSVDSFNEKLFF TGTGCCAGCAGCGTGGACAGCTTTAATGAAAAACTGTTTTTT
TRBJ2-1 TRBV12-3/TRBV12-4 many TRBD1 CASSPRTGALYNEQFF TGTGCCAGCAGCCCAAGGACAGGGGCCCTTTACAATGAGCAGTTCTTC
TRBJ1-2 TRBV10-3 . . CAISESKGSGGYTF TGTGCCATCAGTGAGTCGAAGGGCAGCGGGGGCTACACCTTC
TRBJ2-1 TRBV7-8 . TRBD1 CASSYDRGAEQFF TGTGCCAGCAGCTACGACAGGGGAGCTGAGCAGTTCTTC
TRBJ2-3 TRBV29-1 many . CSAAPPNTDTQYF TGCAGCGCCGCTCCCCCCAACACAGATACGCAGTATTTT
TRBJ2-6 TRBV7-9 few TRBD1 CASSWDSSSGANVLTF TGTGCCAGCAGCTGGGACAGCTCCTCTGGGGCCAACGTCCTGACTTTC
TRBJ1-2 TRBV3-1 few . CASSQDAGDYGYTF TGTGCCAGCAGCCAAGATGCAGGCGACTATGGCTACACCTTC
TRBJ2-7 TRBV9 many . CASSVDSASYEQYF TGTGCCAGCAGCGTAGACAGTGCTTCCTACGAGCAGTACTTC
TRBJ2-7 TRBV9 . TRBD1 CASSGPGQGLKEQYF TGTGCCAGCAGCGGACCGGGACAGGGCCTTAAGGAGCAGTACTTC
TRBJ2-1 TRBV12-3/TRBV12-4 few . CASNQGADYSGSGEQFF TGTGCCAGCAACCAGGGGGCAGACTATAGCGGGAGTGGTGAGCAGTTCTTC
TRBJ1-5 TRBV6-1 few TRBD1 CASRRTGPYQPQHF TGTGCCAGCCGGAGGACAGGGCCCTATCAGCCCCAGCATTTT
TRBJ1-2 TRBV6-6 many . CASSSIPRDGYTF TGTGCCAGCAGTTCTATCCCCCGCGATGGCTACACCTTC
TRBJ1-2 TRBV20-1 few . CSARAPRVLNYGYTF TGCAGTGCTAGAGCCCCCAGGGTTCTTAACTATGGCTACACCTTC
TRBJ1-1 TRBV7-9 . . CASSFGILTEAFF TGTGCCAGCAGCTTTGGGATTTTAACTGAAGCTTTCTTT
TRBJ2-1 TRBV9 . . CASSEGGRADYNEQFF TGTGCCAGCAGCGAAGGGGGGAGAGCGGACTACAATGAGCAGTTCTTC
TRBJ2-1 TRBV28 . . CASSTLLPAVDGTLTHEQFF TGTGCCAGCAGTACACTCTTACCCGCCGTGGATGGGACCCTTACCCATGAGCAGTTCTTC
TRBJ1-2 TRBV12-5 many TRBD1 CASGIQAQTGNYGYTF TGTGCTAGTGGTATCCAAGCCCAGACAGGGAACTATGGCTACACCTTC
TRBJ1-3 TRBV20-1 . . CSATLPSGNTIYF TGCAGTGCTACCCTTCCCTCTGGAAACACCATATATTTT
TRBJ1-5 TRBV5-6 . . CASSLGAALGNQPQHF TGTGCCAGCAGCTTGGGGGCAGCTTTAGGCAATCAGCCCCAGCATTTT
TRBJ2-7 TRBV10-2 few TRBD1 CASRTGGLEQYF TGCGCCAGCAGGACAGGGGGCCTCGAGCAGTACTTC
TRBJ1-1 TRBV30 . . CAWSVGGSNTEAFF TGTGCCTGGAGTGTAGGGGGGTCGAACACTGAAGCTTTCTTT
TRBJ2-7 TRBV7-2 few TRBD2 CASSLSGRAPSYEQYF TGTGCCAGCAGCCTCAGCGGGAGGGCCCCCTCCTACGAGCAGTACTTC
TRBJ1-1 TRBV5-1 many . CASSLDSNTEAFF TGCGCCAGCAGCTTGGACTCCAACACTGAAGCTTTCTTT
TRBJ2-3 TRBV4-3 few TRBD2 CASSQDPLAGGRTDTQYF TGCGCCAGCAGCCAAGATCCACTAGCGGGAGGTAGGACAGATACGCAGTATTTT
TRBJ2-5 TRBV4-3 . TRBD1 CASSQRRGPRETQYF TGCGCCAGCAGCCAGAGAAGGGGGCCCAGGGAGACCCAGTACTTC
TRBJ2-1 TRBV28 once . CASSLVGPYNEQFF TGTGCCAGCAGTTTAGTGGGCCCGTACAATGAGCAGTTCTTC
TRBJ2-4 TRBV24-1 few . CATSDSETVDIQYF TGTGCCACCAGTGATTCGGAGACCGTGGACATTCAGTACTTC
TRBJ1-2 TRBV4-3 many . CASSQDTKGYGYTF TGCGCCAGCAGCCAAGATACTAAGGGCTATGGCTACACCTTC
TRBJ1-1 TRBV7-9 few . CASSLEGRVAFF TGTGCCAGCAGCTTAGAGGGCAGGGTAGCTTTCTTT
TRBJ2-7 TRBV6-5 few TRBD1 CASSWGQDYEQYF TGTGCCAGCAGTTGGGGACAGGATTACGAGCAGTACTTC